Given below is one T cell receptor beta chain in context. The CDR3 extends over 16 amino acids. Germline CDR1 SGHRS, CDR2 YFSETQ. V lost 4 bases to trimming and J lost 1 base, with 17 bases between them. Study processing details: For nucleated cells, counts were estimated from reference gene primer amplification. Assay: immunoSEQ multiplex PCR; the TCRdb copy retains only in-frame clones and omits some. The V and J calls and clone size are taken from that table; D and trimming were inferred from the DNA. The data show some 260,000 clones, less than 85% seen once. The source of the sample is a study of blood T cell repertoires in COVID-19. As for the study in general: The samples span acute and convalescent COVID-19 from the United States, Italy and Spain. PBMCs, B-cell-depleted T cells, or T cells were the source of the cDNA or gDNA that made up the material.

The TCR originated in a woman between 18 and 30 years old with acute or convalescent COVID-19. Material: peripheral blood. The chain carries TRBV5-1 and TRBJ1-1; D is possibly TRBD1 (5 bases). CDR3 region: CASSLIRQGKNTEAFF. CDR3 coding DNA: TGCGCCAGCAGCCTGATTCGGCAGGGCAAGAACACTGAAGCTTTCTTT.